The present T cell receptor (beta chain) was sequenced within a study of T cell changes during pregnancy in multiple sclerosis. The repertoire was sequenced with immunoSEQ multiplex PCR; TCRdb's copy has only in-frame clones and lacks some. The repertoire has 35,000 to 45,000 clones, 70% to 90% of them found once; the top ten carry approximately 1%. This CDR3 region has 13 residues. V lost 2 bases to trimming and J lost 9 bases, with 14 bases between them. The V gene's germline CDR1 is MGHRA and CDR2 YSYEKL. The chain joins TRBV4-1 to TRBJ2-7; TRBD2 is a possible D gene (5 bases). The sequence derives from a female donor with multiple sclerosis, enrolled in a pregnancy study. The sequencing here drew on CD4+ T cells from peripheral blood mononuclear cells, taken after pregnancy. The CDR3 DNA reads as TGCGCCAGCAGCCAAACCGGGGATAGCCGGCAGTACTTC. Protein: CASSQTGDSRQYF.